Listed below are T cell receptor beta chains from one sample, sequenced in a study of cytomegalovirus exposure and HLA in healthy donors. TCRdb's table, derived via immunoSEQ multiplex PCR, lists solely in-frame clones and lacks some. The data hold approximately 130,000 clones, with under 85% observed a single time. Sequenced material: PBMCs. All receptors come from a man in his thirties or forties in good health and CMV-seronegative. CDR3s include the opening cysteine and the closing phenylalanine or tryptophan. The D gene is left open where the match is weak. Expanded clones are given a class, and other clones once, few, many or no size at all.

clone_size j_call v_call d_call cdr3_nt cdr3_aa
. TRBJ2-3 TRBV7-9 . TGTGCCAGCAGCTTATCCTGGGCAGGGGTGGCAGATACGCAGTATTTT CASSLSWAGVADTQYF
. TRBJ1-2 TRBV29-1 . TGCAGCGGCGTGTTTGGGGGGTTCCGTGGCTACACCTTC CSGVFGGFRGYTF
few TRBJ2-3 TRBV27 TRBD2 TGTGCCAGCAGTATCGGGGCTAGCGGGAGAACAGATACGCAGTATTTT CASSIGASGRTDTQYF
. TRBJ2-1 TRBV5-6 TRBD1 TGTGCCAGCAGCAAAACAGGGGGCGGATACAATGAGCAGTTCTTC CASSKTGGGYNEQFF
. TRBJ1-1 TRBV27 . TGTGCCAGCAGTACAGGGACCCTGAACACTGAAGCTTTCTTT CASSTGTLNTEAFF
many TRBJ1-1 TRBV4-3 . TGCGCCAGCAGCCAAGGCTGGGGGACACAGAACACTGAAGCTTTCTTT CASSQGWGTQNTEAFF
. TRBJ1-3 TRBV16 . TGTGCCAGCAGCTTTAGAGGAAACACCATATATTTT CASSFRGNTIYF
once TRBJ2-3 TRBV30 . TGTGCCTGGGCCGAGCCGGATACGCAGTATTTT CAWAEPDTQYF
. TRBJ1-4 TRBV11-1 TRBD1 TGTGCCAGCAGCAAAGATGTGAGACAGGGGGCTGAAAAACTGTTTTTT CASSKDVRQGAEKLFF
few TRBJ1-3 TRBV7-6 . TGTGCCAGCAGCTTGGGTCAGGGAACCATATATTTT CASSLGQGTIYF
once TRBJ2-1 TRBV5-6 TRBD2 TGTGCCAGCAGCTTTAGCGGGAGGGCCTCCAATGAGCAGTTCTTC CASSFSGRASNEQFF
once TRBJ2-7 TRBV6-5 . TGTGCCAGCAGTTACTCGAGTTACCCTCTCTCCTACGAGCAGTACTTC CASSYSSYPLSYEQYF
. TRBJ1-4 TRBV7-8 TRBD1 TGTGCCAGCAGCTTTAGACCGGGACAGCCCGAAAAACTGTTTTTT CASSFRPGQPEKLFF
. TRBJ2-5 TRBV5-6 . TGTGCCAGCAGCTTCTCGGAGGAGACCCAGTACTTC CASSFSEETQYF
. TRBJ2-7 TRBV4-3 TRBD1 TGCGCCAGCAGCCAAGAGCATGGACAGGGGGCGATGCAAGAGCAGTACTTC CASSQEHGQGAMQEQYF
few TRBJ2-1 TRBV19 TRBD2 TGTGCCAGTAGTATTATTAGGGGACTAGCGGAGGAGAGCTCCTACAATGAGCAGTTCTTC CASSIIRGLAEESSYNEQFF
. TRBJ2-5 TRBV15 . TGTGCCACCAGCAGAGACGGGAAGGAGACCCAGTACTTC CATSRDGKETQYF
. TRBJ2-7 TRBV5-1 . TGCGCCAGCAGCCCGGCGGTCCGGGCTGGGGCGTATGAGCAGTACTTC CASSPAVRAGAYEQYF
. TRBJ2-7 TRBV27 . TGTGCCAGCAGTATTGGCAGGAACCCCTACGAGCAGTACTTC CASSIGRNPYEQYF
. TRBJ1-1 TRBV9 TRBD1 TGTGCCAGCAGCGTAGTAAGGGACAGGCCCACTGAAGCTTTCTTT CASSVVRDRPTEAFF
. TRBJ2-7 TRBV7-2 . TGTGCCAGCAAAGATTCTGGAGGGAGCTCCTACGAGCAGTACTTC CASKDSGGSSYEQYF
few TRBJ1-2 TRBV4-1 . TGCGCCAGCAGCCAGGGAGCTTTAGTCAGAACTAACTATGGCTACACCTTC CASSQGALVRTNYGYTF
. TRBJ1-2 TRBV25-1 . TGTGCCAGCAGGGACAGCGGATTCTATGGCTACACCTTC CASRDSGFYGYTF
. TRBJ2-3 TRBV6-1 . TGTGCCAGCAGGGCCTCTGGCCAGGGGACAGATACGCAGTATTTT CASRASGQGTDTQYF
. TRBJ2-7 TRBV7-6 TRBD2 TGTGCCAGCAGTTTTGGACTAGCGGAGGAGCAGTACTTC CASSFGLAEEQYF
. TRBJ2-3 TRBV4-2 TRBD2 TGTGCCAGCAGCCAAGATTCAGGGTCGGGGGGGGATACGCAGTATTTT CASSQDSGSGGDTQYF
few TRBJ1-1 TRBV10-3 TRBD1 TGTGCCATCAGCCCAGGGGGTACTGAAGCTTTCTTT CAISPGGTEAFF
. TRBJ2-1 TRBV6-4 . TGTGCCAGCAGTGAAGAAGTCTATCTTGAGCAGTTCTTC CASSEEVYLEQFF
. TRBJ2-7 TRBV28 TRBD1 TGTGCCAGCAGTTTTACAACCGGGACAGGGCTGTACTTC CASSFTTGTGLYF
. TRBJ1-1 TRBV5-1 TRBD1 TGCGCCAGCAGCCCTCAAGTTTGGGGACAGGGGACAACTGAAGCTTTCTTT CASSPQVWGQGTTEAFF
once TRBJ1-1 TRBV12-1 . TGTGCCAGCAGCTTTGCCCGCCGCCTCCAGAAAATGAACACTGAAGCTTTCTTT CASSFARRLQKMNTEAFF
. TRBJ2-1 TRBV18 . TGTGCCAGCTCACCACCTTTTGCGGGGGAGCAGTTCTTC CASSPPFAGEQFF
. TRBJ2-7 TRBV14 . TGTGCCAGCAGCCAAGTAGGACCGAGGGTAGCAATGATTGTTGGTCCCCCCTCCCCGGTCGAGCAGTACTTC CASSQVGPRVAMIVGPPSPVEQYF
. TRBJ1-1 TRBV4-3 . TGCGCCAGCAGCCAAGATTCCGGGGAAATGAACACTGAAGCTTTCTTT CASSQDSGEMNTEAFF
. TRBJ1-6 TRBV7-9 . TGTGCCATGTGGGACATCACCCCTTCACCCCTCCACTTT CAMWDITPSPLHF
. TRBJ2-7 TRBV7-9 . TGTGCCAGCAGCTTACGGGACTTCAGCTCCTACGAGCAGTACTTC CASSLRDFSSYEQYF
once TRBJ2-1 TRBV6-1 . TGTGCCAGCAGCCTGAGCGGGCTGTACAATGAGCAGTTCTTC CASSLSGLYNEQFF
few TRBJ1-1 TRBV2 TRBD1 TGTGCCAGCAGTCGGGACAGGGGGCGTAGAACTGAAGCTTTCTTT CASSRDRGRRTEAFF
. TRBJ2-7 TRBV29-1 . TGCAGCGTCGGGAGGGGGCTGTCCTACGAGCAGTACTTC CSVGRGLSYEQYF
. TRBJ1-5 TRBV28 TRBD1 TGTGCCAGTAATACCCAGGGACAGGGGTATAATCAGCCCCAGCATTTT CASNTQGQGYNQPQHF
. TRBJ1-2 TRBV28 TRBD1 TGTGCCAGCAGCGGGGGACAGGGGGCGGACTATGGCTACACCTTC CASSGGQGADYGYTF
. TRBJ1-2 TRBV19 TRBD1 TGTGCCAGTAGCATAAACAGGGGGCAAGACTATGGCTACACCTTC CASSINRGQDYGYTF
. TRBJ1-1 TRBV4-1 TRBD1 TGCGCCAGCAGCCAAGAGTGGGACAGGGGGCAGGCTTTCTTT CASSQEWDRGQAFF
once TRBJ2-1 TRBV7-3 TRBD1 TGTGCCAGCCGGGGATCAGGGGGCTCCTACAATGAGCAGTTCTTC CASRGSGGSYNEQFF
few TRBJ2-2 TRBV7-9 . TGTGCCAGCAGCTCCGGACATATGGGGAGGGAGCTGTTTTTT CASSSGHMGRELFF
few TRBJ2-1 TRBV15 TRBD2 TGTGCCACCGGGACTAGCTCCTACAATGAGCAGTTCTTC CATGTSSYNEQFF
once TRBJ2-3 TRBV5-1 . TGCGCCAGCAGTCTAGCGAGCAACACAGATACGCAGTATTTT CASSLASNTDTQYF
. TRBJ1-2 TRBV19 . TGTGCCAGTAGTATGGGGCCTGCCAGGGATGGCTACACCTTC CASSMGPARDGYTF
. TRBJ1-5 TRBV6-1 TRBD1 TGTGCCAGCAGTCCGGGACAGGGGCTTCAGCCCCAGCATTTT CASSPGQGLQPQHF
. TRBJ1-5 TRBV11-1 . TGTGCCAGAATTAATGGCGGGGATCTGCAGGAACATTTT CARINGGDLQEHF
few TRBJ2-7 TRBV28 . TGTGCCAGCAGTTTCAACGGGTGGAGCTACGAGCAGTACTTC CASSFNGWSYEQYF